This T cell receptor beta chain was identified during a study of blood T cell repertoires in COVID-19. Turning to the study itself: Sites in the United States, Italy and Spain provided acute and convalescent COVID-19 samples. Nucleic acid was either cDNA or gDNA, and it came from T cells, B-cell-depleted T cells, or PBMCs.

With 7 bases removed from V and 5 bases from J, the gap between germline ends came to 9 bases. There are 12 residues in the CDR3. Germline assignment: CDR1 LNHDA and CDR2 SQIVND (reference sequence). This clone came up once. Authors' methods: Reference gene primer amplification gave estimated nucleated cell counts. Here immunoSEQ multiplex PCR was the method, and the copy in TCRdb shows in-frame clones only, minus some. V and J calls and clone size are as listed in that table; D and trimming were resolved from the DNA. The sample has around 55,000 clones, over 75% seen once; the top ten hold approximately 6%.

The chain couples TRBV19 to TRBJ1-5; D unclear. This clonotype was sampled from a man aged 35-49 years with acute or convalescent COVID-19. Specimen: peripheral blood. CDR3 sequence reads: CASMGPYQPQHF. In DNA form, the CDR3 reads TGTGCCAGTATGGGCCCGTATCAGCCCCAGCATTTT. Combining the CDR3 with reference TRBV19 and TRBJ1-5 gives the whole variable domain DGGITQSPKYLFRKEGQNVTLSCEQNLNHDAMYWYRQDPGQGLRLIYYSQIVNDFQKGDIAEGYSVSREKKESFPLTVTSAQKNPTAFYLCASMGPYQPQHFGDGTRLSIL.